This is a list of T cell receptor beta chains from one sample in a study of identical twins. MiXCR, run by TCRdb on the 5' RACE reads, gives a single entry per CDR3 protein. This sample has about 700,000 distinct CDR3 sequences; more than 6.5% occur once, and the top ten carry roughly 0.9%. The sample also formed part of further work on yellow fever vaccine responses in identical twins.

The sequenced sample consisted of PBMCs. These receptor sequences come from a woman in her late teens or twenties in good health. Both conserved end residues are part of each CDR3. D genes are given only for firm matches. The size field is filled for only some rows; it gives once, few, many or a size class.

size	D	V	J	CDR3	DNA
many	TRBD2	TRBV9	TRBJ2-2	CASSVWGGSENTGELFF	TGTGCCAGCAGCGTATGGGGGGGTAGCGAAAACACCGGGGAGCTGTTTTTT
-	TRBD2	TRBV29-1	TRBJ2-2	CSVGQLAGGYTGELFF	TGCAGCGTTGGGCAACTAGCGGGAGGGTACACCGGGGAGCTGTTTTTT
few	-	TRBV6-5	TRBJ1-1	CASSGTADGAFF	TGTGCCAGCAGTGGGACGGCCGATGGGGCTTTCTTT
many	-	TRBV20-1	TRBJ2-7	CSAPRQGGFDSEQYF	TGCAGTGCACCTAGACAGGGAGGATTTGATAGCGAGCAGTACTTC
few	TRBD1	TRBV5-6	TRBJ2-7	CASSFRTGRSSYEQYF	TGTGCCAGCAGCTTTCGGACAGGCCGTAGCTCCTACGAGCAGTACTTC
-	-	TRBV21-1	TRBJ2-7	CASSKRSEGQGSEQYF	TGTGCCAGCAGCAAACGATCTGAGGGACAGGGGTCCGAGCAGTACTTC
few	TRBD1	TRBV20-1	TRBJ2-3	CSATTGGEITDTQYF	TGCAGTGCCACGACAGGGGGTGAAATCACAGATACGCAGTATTTT
-	-	TRBV7-9	TRBJ2-1	CASSPPNNNEQFF	TGTGCCAGCAGCCCACCTAACAACAATGAGCAGTTCTTC
few	-	TRBV9	TRBJ1-3	CASSVSVGGKDGNTIYF	TGTGCCAGCAGCGTATCGGTCGGGGGGAAGGATGGAAACACCATATATTTT
few	TRBD1	TRBV29-1	TRBJ2-7	CSVVGTGTNYEQYF	TGCAGCGTTGTTGGGACAGGGACTAACTACGAGCAGTACTTC
-	TRBD1	TRBV12-3/TRBV12-4	TRBJ2-5	CASSIPTGSRETQYF	TGTGCCAGCAGTATCCCGACAGGGAGTAGGGAGACCCAGTACTTC
few	-	TRBV20-1	TRBJ2-7	CSAWRDSDYEQYF	TGCAGTGCTTGGAGGGACAGTGATTACGAGCAGTACTTC
-	-	TRBV6-2/TRBV6-3	TRBJ2-7	CASSLWTYYEQYF	TGTGCCAGCAGTCTATGGACATACTACGAGCAGTACTTC
many	-	TRBV7-8	TRBJ2-5	CASSSKGIQETQYF	TGTGCCAGCAGCTCCAAAGGGATCCAAGAGACCCAGTACTTC
-	TRBD1	TRBV20-1	TRBJ1-1	CSAKQGSDDTEAFF	TGCAGTGCTAAACAGGGGTCGGATGACACTGAAGCTTTCTTT
many	TRBD1	TRBV20-1	TRBJ2-7	CSAKDRGSYEQYF	TGCAGTGCTAAGGACAGGGGCTCCTACGAGCAGTACTTC
many	TRBD1	TRBV3-1	TRBJ1-2	CASSPPGQGRYGYTF	TGTGCCAGCAGCCCACCAGGACAGGGACGCTATGGCTACACCTTC
few	TRBD2	TRBV29-1	TRBJ2-7	CSSRGGESYEQYF	TGCAGCTCACGCGGGGGGGAATCCTACGAGCAGTACTTC
few	-	TRBV2	TRBJ2-3	CASTRDLGTDTQYF	TGTGCCAGCACGAGGGACTTGGGAACAGATACGCAGTATTTT
many	-	TRBV4-2	TRBJ1-2	CASSQVAGPDYGYTF	TGTGCCAGCAGCCAAGTGGCTGGGCCCGACTATGGCTACACCTTC
-	-	TRBV7-2	TRBJ2-7	CASSLGYGSYEQYF	TGTGCCAGCAGCTTGGGGTACGGATCCTACGAGCAGTACTTC
few	-	TRBV7-8	TRBJ1-2	CASSSTPITGNYGYTF	TGTGCCAGCAGCTCTACCCCCATCACAGGAAACTATGGTTACACCTTC
few	-	TRBV4-2	TRBJ2-7	CASSQRQHYEQYF	TGTGCCAGCAGCCAAAGGCAGCACTACGAGCAGTACTTC
many	-	TRBV7-6	TRBJ2-2	CASSLGLLILNTGELFF	TGTGCCAGCAGCTTAGGACTCCTTATACTGAACACCGGGGAGCTGTTTTTT
-	TRBD1	TRBV6-2/TRBV6-3	TRBJ2-2	CASRTTRQGANTGELFF	TGTGCCAGCAGAACAACCAGACAGGGGGCGAACACCGGGGAGCTGTTTTTT
few	-	TRBV7-9	TRBJ1-2	CASSPIVGREGGYTF	TGTGCCAGCAGCCCGATTGTGGGCAGGGAGGGTGGCTACACCTTC
few	TRBD2	TRBV20-1	TRBJ2-3	CSATAREEDTQYF	TGCAGTGCGACGGCGCGGGAGGAAGATACGCAGTATTTT
-	-	TRBV6-1	TRBJ1-2	CASSEAGTYYGYTF	TGTGCCAGCAGTGAGGCCGGGACGTACTATGGCTACACCTTC
-	TRBD2	TRBV20-1	TRBJ2-7	CSVLIPGLAGGARDEQYF	TGCAGTGTTTTAATCCCGGGACTAGCGGGAGGAGCCAGGGACGAGCAGTACTTC
-	-	TRBV12-3/TRBV12-4	TRBJ2-4	CASSTMTASTNIQYF	TGTGCCAGCAGTACGATGACGGCCTCCACAAACATTCAGTACTTC
few	-	TRBV2	TRBJ2-3	CASSEDGLTTDTQYF	TGTGCCAGCAGTGAAGACGGGCTAACCACAGATACGCAGTATTTT
few	-	TRBV6-1	TRBJ1-5	CATQPTGNSNQPQHF	TGTGCCACCCAACCAACAGGGAATAGCAATCAGCCCCAGCATTTT
-	-	TRBV2	TRBJ2-3	CASSTGGGTSTDTQYF	TGTGCCAGCAGCACCGGGGGTGGGACTAGCACAGATACGCAGTATTTT
many	-	TRBV7-2	TRBJ2-7	CASSLGGPSRLQQYF	TGTGCCAGCAGCTTAGGCGGTCCCTCCCGTCTCCAGCAGTACTTC
few	-	TRBV3-1	TRBJ2-1	CASSQDWGMGSKFF	-
-	TRBD2	TRBV18	TRBJ2-3	CASSAGLAGSDTQYF	TGTGCCAGCTCAGCGGGACTAGCGGGCTCTGATACGCAGTATTTT
many	-	TRBV4-1	TRBJ2-7	CASSQQPGHGLGEQYF	TGCGCCAGCAGCCAACAACCGGGACACGGCTTAGGCGAGCAGTACTTC
-	TRBD2	TRBV5-6	TRBJ2-4	CASSSPLRGIILAKNIQYF	TGTGCCAGCAGCTCCCCCCTGCGGGGGATAATCCTAGCCAAAAACATTCAGTACTTC
-	TRBD1	TRBV29-1	TRBJ2-5	CSATGERLETQYF	TGCAGCGCGACAGGGGAGCGGTTGGAGACCCAGTACTTC
-	TRBD1	TRBV28	TRBJ2-7	CASSLPWTGVYEQYF	TGTGCCAGCAGTTTACCTTGGACAGGGGTCTACGAGCAGTACTTC
-	TRBD1	TRBV18	TRBJ2-7	CASSPGTRGSPYEQYF	TGTGCCAGCTCACCAGGTACCAGGGGGTCCCCCTACGAGCAGTACTTC
-	TRBD1	TRBV24-1	TRBJ2-1	CATSESGTGANNEQFF	TGTGCCACCAGTGAGTCCGGGACAGGGGCGAACAATGAGCAGTTCTTC
-	-	TRBV30	TRBJ2-3	CAWTGVSKDTQYF	TGTGCCTGGACAGGTGTAAGCAAAGATACGCAGTATTTT
-	-	TRBV30	TRBJ1-1	CAWSAQGYTEAFF	TGTGCCTGGAGTGCACAGGGATACACTGAAGCTTTCTTT
few	-	TRBV6-2/TRBV6-3	TRBJ2-3	CASHHPTSPTDTQYF	TGTGCCAGCCATCATCCGACTTCGCCCACAGATACGCAGTATTTT
few	-	TRBV28	TRBJ2-2	CASSPRTRGELFF	TGTGCCAGCAGTCCGCGGACCCGCGGGGAGCTGTTTTTT
-	TRBD2	TRBV4-3	TRBJ2-3	CASSQDKASGTDTQYF	TGCGCCAGCAGCCAAGATAAGGCTAGCGGGACAGATACGCAGTATTTT
many	-	TRBV7-9	TRBJ2-7	CASTDSHEQYF	TGTGCCAGCACCGACAGCCACGAGCAGTACTTC
-	TRBD1	TRBV5-1	TRBJ1-1	CASSTDRVNTEAFF	TGCGCCAGCAGCACCGACAGGGTGAACACTGAAGCTTTCTTT